These T cell receptor beta chains were read from a single sample in a study of blood T cell repertoires in COVID-19. Sequenced by immunoSEQ multiplex PCR; TCRdb stores in-frame clones only, minus some. This sample has about 220,000 clones; approximately 84% occur once, and the top ten carry about 2%. Material: peripheral blood. The receptors here all came from a man aged 35-49 years with active or convalescent COVID-19. CDR3s include the opening cysteine and the closing phenylalanine or tryptophan. A D gene is named only where the DNA matches it firmly. Some rows have no size entry. The others give once, few or many, or a class for an expanded clone.

J gene,D gene,V gene,clone size,CDR3 protein,CDR3 DNA
TRBJ2-3,-,TRBV30,-,CAWSAYTDTQYF,TGTGCCTGGAGTGCCTACACAGATACGCAGTATTTT
TRBJ1-5,-,TRBV29-1,-,CSAREGPYSNQPQHF,TGCAGCGCGCGGGAGGGCCCCTATAGCAATCAGCCCCAGCATTTT
TRBJ1-5,TRBD1,TRBV19,once,CASSMGKEAGGRNQPQHF,TGTGCCAGTAGTATGGGTAAGGAGGCAGGGGGGCGAAATCAGCCCCAGCATTTT
TRBJ2-3,TRBD2,TRBV9,-,CASSVAPSGTDTQYF,TGTGCCAGCAGCGTAGCTCCTAGCGGGACAGATACGCAGTATTTT
TRBJ2-1,TRBD2,TRBV9,-,CASSLRALAGINNEQFF,TGTGCCAGCAGCCTCCGGGCACTAGCGGGAATTAACAATGAGCAGTTCTTC
TRBJ2-1,TRBD1,TRBV15,-,CATSRDRGKGYEQFF,TGTGCCACCAGCAGAGACAGGGGGAAGGGATATGAGCAGTTCTTC
TRBJ2-3,-,TRBV2,-,CASSPLIEADTQYF,TGTGCCAGCAGCCCCCTTATAGAAGCAGATACGCAGTATTTT
TRBJ1-3,TRBD1,TRBV7-9,-,CASSPQGALWGNTIYF,TGTGCCAGCAGCCCCCAGGGGGCTTTGTGGGGAAACACCATATATTTT
TRBJ2-1,-,TRBV28,-,CASSLNNRDNEQFF,TGTGCCAGCAGTTTAAATAACAGGGACAATGAGCAGTTCTTC
TRBJ1-2,TRBD1,TRBV6-6,-,CASSPTGLYGYTF,TGTGCCAGCAGCCCGACAGGGCTCTATGGCTACACCTTC
TRBJ1-1,-,TRBV9,-,CASSVGTINTEAFF,TGTGCCAGCAGCGTAGGGACTATCAACACTGAAGCTTTCTTT
TRBJ1-1,TRBD1,TRBV6-5,-,CASTWTGADTEAFF,TGTGCCAGCACCTGGACAGGGGCCGACACTGAAGCTTTCTTT
TRBJ2-2,-,TRBV3-1/TRBV3-2,-,CASSLDRTGELFF,TGTGCCAGCAGCCTCGACAGGACCGGGGAGCTGTTTTTT
TRBJ2-3,-,TRBV29-1,-,CSVEGTRSSTDTQYF,TGCAGCGTTGAGGGGACTCGGTCTAGCACAGATACGCAGTATTTT
TRBJ2-1,-,TRBV19,-,CASSISSLYNEQFF,TGTGCCAGTAGTATATCGTCTCTTTACAATGAGCAGTTCTTC
TRBJ2-3,-,TRBV30,-,CAWNRPGLKPDTQYF,TGTGCCTGGAACCGCCCGGGACTCAAGCCAGATACGCAGTATTTT
TRBJ2-7,-,TRBV5-4,-,CASSLGGGRPYEQYF,TGTGCCAGCAGCTTGGGGGGGGGCAGGCCCTACGAGCAGTACTTC
TRBJ2-1,-,TRBV24-1,-,CATSDPGQYNEQFF,TGTGCCACCAGTGATCCTGGACAGTACAATGAGCAGTTCTTC
TRBJ2-6,TRBD1,TRBV7-6,-,CASSQGTEPSGANVLTF,TGTGCCAGCAGCCAAGGGACAGAACCCTCTGGGGCCAACGTCCTGACTTTC
TRBJ1-5,TRBD1,TRBV18,-,CASSSGQVSNQPQHF,TGTGCCAGCTCATCGGGACAGGTTAGCAATCAGCCCCAGCATTTT
TRBJ2-3,-,TRBV16,few,CASSQLAQGGDGDTQYF,TGTGCCAGCAGCCAATTGGCGCAGGGAGGAGATGGGGATACGCAGTATTTT
TRBJ1-4,-,TRBV4-1,few,CASSHWGGDEKLFF,TGCGCCAGCAGCCATTGGGGGGGGGACGAAAAACTGTTTTTT